This TCR beta chain was captured in a study of control samples from healthy donors and cancer patients (TCRdb year 2020). This clone was seen only once. This clone's antigen is unknown. One base away there is no much larger clone; base qualities are not given. Library preparation used the immunoSEQ multiplex PCR assay. What TCRdb holds here is the immuneACCESS table cut down to in-frame rearrangements. Part of the clones is not present; checked against another copy, under half of the missing clones reflect an unresolved V gene, and the others are unexplained. The sample table records tens of thousands of clones; 90% to 95% of these occur just once. The ten most abundant clones make up around 1.3% of the sample. V drops 6 bases and J drops 3 bases, leaving 3 bases in between. CDR1 SNHLY and CDR2 FYNNEI were looked up in the germline V gene. Reading from cysteine to phenylalanine, the CDR3 counts 10 amino acids. Just CDR3 DNA is preserved here, 30 bases in frame from base 1.

Sequenced: PBMCs. The chain is made from TRBV2 and TRBJ2-7; the D segment cannot be called with confidence. The source of this sequence is a woman aged 40 to 55 with lung cancer. This receptor carries the CDR3 CASRYYEQYF. The nucleotide sequence is given as TGTGCCAGCAGGTACTACGAGCAGTACTTC.